The 15 T cell receptor beta chains listed next were all sequenced from one sample in a study of OX40 agonist ivuxolimab in advanced cancers. TCRdb keeps only in-frame clones here, not all; method: immunoSEQ multiplex PCR. Seen here are 52,000 or so clones, nearly 95% observed once, and the top ten hold approximately 18%. The specimen was CD4+ or CD8+ T cells sorted from blood, collected in a trial of the OX40 agonist ivuxolimab. These receptors were taken from an adult with an advanced solid tumor such as melanoma, head and neck, liver or kidney cancer.

This clone was seen a handful of times. The V gene is TRBV13, the J gene TRBJ1-1, with 7 bases identical to TRBD1. The CDR3 consists of 12 residues. Germline V CDR1 and CDR2: PRHDT, FYEKMQ (reference sequence). V was pared by 4 bases and J by 7 bases, with 3 bases of the junction left unmatched. CDR3 sequence (DNA): TGTGCCAGCAGCTCGGACAGGAGTGAAGCTTTCTTT. It yields the protein CASSSDRSEAFF.

In its sample, this clone was seen once. This rearrangement joins TRBV6-5 to TRBJ2-7, with D unclear. The ends were cut back, 1 base at V and 5 bases at J, with 3 bases in the middle. The CDR3 is 11 residues long. Per the germline V gene, CDR1 is MNHEY and CDR2 is SVGAGI. CDR3 nucleotide sequence: TGTGCCAGCAGTTACTTCGACGAGCAGTACTTC. The encoded protein is CASSYFDEQYF.

The chain combines TRBV9 with TRBJ1-4; D is ambiguous. Trimming removed 0 bases at V and 2 bases at J, with 8 bases between. Germline V gene lookup returns CDR1 SGDLS and CDR2 YYNGEE. CDR3 size: 15 residues. CDR3 sequence reads: CASSVGSATNEKLFF. Here the CDR3 DNA reads TGTGCCAGCAGCGTAGGGTCGGCGACTAATGAAAAACTGTTTTTT.

This clone was counted a single time. J is TRBJ2-5 and V is TRBV10-3, with TRBD1 matching 7 bases. Per germline, CDR1 ENHRY and CDR2 SYGVKD. The trim removed 9 bases at V and 4 bases at J, leaving 5 bases unmatched. This CDR3 spans 12 amino acids. Written as DNA, the CDR3 is TGTGCCATTGCTGACAGGGCAGAGACCCAGTACTTC. It specifies CAIADRAETQYF.

The table lists this clone with a count of one. The rearrangement uses TRBV4-2 and TRBJ2-1; D remains unclear. CDR1 LGHNA and CDR2 YNFKEQ come from the germline V gene. The CDR3 contains 13 residues. The V gene lost 0 bases and the J gene lost 9 bases, with 9 bases spanning the gap. The CDR3 nucleotides are TGTGCCAGCAGCCAAGAAGAGGACCGTGAGCAGTTCTTC. Protein sequence: CASSQEEDREQFF.

The rearrangement links TRBV11-2 to TRBJ2-4, with 7 bases matching TRBD1. This CDR3 spans 18 amino acids. V lost 3 bases, J lost 0 bases, and 11 bases stayed unmatched. Per the germline V gene, CDR1 is SGHAT and CDR2 is FQNNGV. The DNA for the CDR3 is TGTGCCAGCAGCTTTTACTCGGGACAGACCTTAGCCAAAAACATTCAGTACTTC. It yields the protein CASSFYSGQTLAKNIQYF.

The rearrangement uses TRBV4-1 and TRBJ1-2; perhaps TRBD1 as D (5 bases). V lost 2 bases and J lost 8, with 15 bases in between. The length of the CDR3 is 14 residues. The germline V gene has CDR1 MGHRA and CDR2 YSYEKL. The CDR3 DNA sequence: TGCGCCAGCAGCCAACTTCACCCAGGGTGGGGCTACACCTTC. Translating it yields CASSQLHPGWGYTF.

The rearrangement uses TRBV7-2 and TRBJ2-5, with D possibly matching TRBD2 (5 bases). Germline V lookup: CDR1 SGHTA, CDR2 FQGNSA. V was pared by 1 base and J by 5 bases, with 14 bases between. The CDR3 covers 15 residues. CDR3 nucleotide sequence: TGTGCCAGCAGCTTAGTAGAGGGAACCCCCGAGACCCAGTACTTC. This translates into CASSLVEGTPETQYF.

The chain links TRBV7-9 to TRBJ1-2; D remains ambiguous. The CDR3 runs 16 residues. The V gene's germline CDR1 is SEHNR and CDR2 FQNEAQ (reference sequence). V lost 4 bases, J lost 1 base, and 16 bases lay in between. CDR3 coding DNA: TGTGCCAGCAGCTCGCTTAGAATTGAAATTAACTATGGCTACACCTTC. Translating gives CASSSLRIEINYGYTF.

The CDR3 is CASSLERGPNRYEQYF. The CDR3, as DNA: TGTGCCAGCAGCTTAGAAAGGGGGCCGAACCGCTACGAGCAGTACTTC. The V call is TRBV7-9, the J call TRBJ2-7, with 7 positions matching TRBD1. Germline CDR1 and CDR2: SEHNR and FQNEAQ (reference sequence). This CDR3 spans 16 amino acids. The V and J ends lost 1 base and 3 bases, in that order; junction bases with no gene match: 9.

V is TRBV18 and J is TRBJ1-1; no clear D. Germline assignment: CDR1 KGHSH and CDR2 LQKENI. CDR3 length: 13 amino acids. Trimming took off 3 bases at V and 5 bases at J, with 10 bases between the two ends. The CDR3 DNA is TGTGCCAGCTCACCCCCGGGAGGGACTGAAGCTTTCTTT. Translating it yields CASSPPGGTEAFF.

The J gene is TRBJ1-2, the V gene TRBV28; 7 bases align to TRBD1. This CDR3 has 14 amino acids. V lost 8 bases to trimming and J lost 4 bases; unmatched junction nucleotides: 10. Germline V CDR1 and CDR2: MDHEN, SYDVKM. The DNA of the CDR3 is TGTGCCAGCGGAGGGGGCGAAGTGGCCTATGGCTACACCTTC. Its translation: CASGGGEVAYGYTF.

V gene TRBV7-2 combines with J gene TRBJ1-5, with TRBD1 matching over 8 bases. V gave up 1 base and J gave up 0 bases; unmatched junction bases: 5. From germline, CDR1 is SGHTA and CDR2 FQGNSA. The CDR3 contains 17 residues. The CDR3 DNA follows: TGTGCCAGCAGCTTAGGCAGGGGGCCGTATAGCAATCAGCCCCAGCATTTT. It encodes CASSLGRGPYSNQPQHF. The whole variable domain, remainder taken from reference TRBV7-2 and TRBJ1-5, is GAGVSQSPSNKVTEKGKDVELRCDPISGHTALYWYRQSLGQGLEFLIYFQGNSAPDKSGLPSDRFSAERTGGSVSTLTIQRTQQEDSAVYLCASSLGRGPYSNQPQHFGDGTRLSIL.

The rearrangement links TRBV7-9 to TRBJ2-7; D may be TRBD1 (6 bases). The CDR3 is 15 amino acids. CDR1 is SEHNR, CDR2 FQNEAQ, per germline (reference sequence). V dropped 1 base and J dropped 6 bases, with 16 bases sitting between them. DNA for the CDR3: TGTGCCAGCAGCTTAGTCGGATTGGGGGCGCTCGAGCAGTACTTC. Its translation is CASSLVGLGALEQYF. Based on the CDR3 plus reference TRBV7-9 and TRBJ2-7, the full variable domain is DTGVSQNPRHKITKRGQNVTFRCDPISEHNRLYWYRQTLGQGPEFLTYFQNEAQLEKSRLLSDRFSAERPKGSFSTLEIQRTEQGDSAMYLCASSLVGLGALEQYFGPGTRLTVT.

The chain links TRBV28 to TRBJ2-7, with a possible D match to TRBD1 (5 bases). CDR1 is MDHEN and CDR2 is SYDVKM in the germline V gene. The CDR3 totals 15 residues. V was pared by 4 bases and J by 7 bases, with 20 bases between. In DNA form, the CDR3 reads TGTGCCAGCAGTTCCAGTGGGGCCCGAAAGGGGGAGCAGTACTTC. Protein product: CASSSSGARKGEQYF.